Listed here are 27 T cell receptor beta chains from one sample, sequenced in a study of blood T cells in healthy people across ages. Next came a second PCR, run for about 6 to 12 cycles, which used a sample-barcoded 5' primer along with a J-beta primer mix. TCRdb re-called the 5' RACE reads with MiXCR, one entry per CDR3 protein. This sample carries about 1.6 million distinct CDR3 sequences, about 35% of them seen once, and the ten largest clones take 11%. The sequencing input was blood. The origin of the receptors is a woman aged 25 to 39 in good health.

A remark on this clonotype: An end of the junction does not agree with germline; a read error may underlie this. V gene TRBV9 combines with J gene TRBJ2-1; D is ambiguous. Germline V gene sequence: CDR1 SGDLS, CDR2 YYNGEE. The CDR3 consists of 13 residues. CDR3: CANSSRGDNEQFF. In DNA form, the CDR3 reads TGTGCCAACAGCTCCCGTGGGGACAATGAGCAGTTCTTC.

The gene calls are TRBV5-1 and TRBJ2-5, with D possibly matching TRBD2 (7 bases). The end of the DNA aligns better with TRBJ2-7, so the J call may be wrong. The length of the CDR3 is 14 residues. Germline CDR1 is SGHRS and CDR2 is YFSETQ. In DNA form, the CDR3 reads TGCGCCAGCAGCTTTCGGGGGGCCACCTACGAGCAGTACTTC. Its translation is CASSFRGATYEQYF.

The genes are TRBV27 and TRBJ2-7; 8 bases map to TRBD1. Germline V gene data show CDR1 as MNHEY and CDR2 as SMNVEV (reference sequence). This CDR3 region has 13 residues. The J segment lost 2 bases and the V segment lost 10 bases, leaving 7 bases of the junction unmatched. CDR3 sequence (DNA): TGTGCCACCGGGACAGGAGGAACCTACGAGCAGTACTTC. The encoded protein is CATGTGGTYEQYF.

Points on this clonotype: At one boundary the junction diverges from the germline segment, which might be a read error. The chain is built from TRBV20-1 and TRBJ1-1; D may be TRBD1 (5 bases). This CDR3 region has 14 residues. CDR1 and CDR2 (germline): DFQATT, SNEGSKA (reference sequence). The CDR3 nucleotides read TGCAGTGCTAGAGAGGGGGGGTGGAACGCTGAAGCTTTCTTT. This sequence encodes CSAREGGWNAEAFF.

V gene TRBV7-2 combines with J gene TRBJ1-4, with a tentative D call TRBD1 (5 bases). The CDR3 covers 14 residues. The V and J ends lost 7 bases and 5 bases respectively, with 14 bases between them. Looked up from germline, CDR1 is SGHTA and CDR2 is FQGNSA. The CDR3 DNA sequence: TGTGCCAGCAAGACAGCCTCGAGGAATGAAAAACTGTTTTTT. Its translation: CASKTASRNEKLFF.

The chain carries TRBV2 and TRBJ1-1; TRBD1 matches 9 bases. The CDR3 has 14 amino acids. Germline V gene sequence: CDR1 SNHLY, CDR2 FYNNEI. Unmatched junction bases numbered 3, after V lost 3 bases and J lost 4 bases. CDR3: CASSEGTGSTEAFF. DNA for the CDR3: TGTGCCAGCAGTGAGGGGACAGGGTCCACTGAAGCTTTCTTT.

The V and J genes are TRBV9 and TRBJ2-7; no firm D call. The V gene lost 0 bases and the J gene lost 4 bases, with 11 bases spanning the gap. Germline-derived CDR1 and CDR2 are SGDLS and YYNGEE. The CDR3 is 14 residues long. In DNA, the CDR3 is TGTGCCAGCAGCGTAGGGGCGCCGCGTTACGAGCAGTACTTC. Its protein product is CASSVGAPRYEQYF.

This clonotype has a count of ten or more. This sequence joins TRBV4-1 and TRBJ2-7, with D possibly being TRBD2 (6 bases). The germline V and J ends were trimmed by 4 bases and 5 bases, with 21 bases remaining between them. Germline values: CDR1 MGHRA, CDR2 YSYEKL. The CDR3 is made up of 16 amino acids. DNA of the CDR3: TGCGCCAGCAGCCGGGTGGCGGGACTCCCCTTCGACGAGCAGTACTTC. Translation: CASSRVAGLPFDEQYF.

Written as DNA, the CDR3 is TGTGCCAGCACCATCTCGGGACAGTATCTCTATGGCTACACCTTC. Translating gives CASTISGQYLYGYTF. The chain couples TRBV28 to TRBJ1-2; 7 bases map to TRBD1. V lost 7 bases, J lost 4 bases, and 12 bases stayed unmatched. CDR1 MDHEN and CDR2 SYDVKM come from the germline V gene. This CDR3 is 15 amino acids long.

The CDR3 DNA is TGCGCCAGCAGCTTGGTTGCAGGGGAGTACACTGAAGCTTTCTTT. The encoded protein is CASSLVAGEYTEAFF. The chain uses TRBV5-1 and TRBJ1-1, with D tentatively TRBD1 (6 bases). The V and J ends lost 0 bases and 3 bases respectively, with 12 bases between them. This CDR3 contains 15 residues. Germline V gives CDR1 SGHRS, CDR2 YFSETQ.

The rearrangement uses TRBV4-1 and TRBJ1-2, with 7 nucleotides matching TRBD1. Germline values: CDR1 MGHRA, CDR2 YSYEKL. Trimming at V came to 4 bases and at J to 4 bases, leaving 12 bases not matched to a gene. The CDR3 is 16 residues long. CDR3 in DNA: TGCGCCAGCAGCCGAACCGACAGGGAGTCTTCCTATGGCTACACCTTC. Translation gives CASSRTDRESSYGYTF.

This clonotype was found a few times. J is TRBJ2-3 and V is TRBV10-3, with 7 bases lining up with TRBD1. The CDR3 runs 14 residues. Losses at the gene ends were 4 bases for V and 1 base for J; bases not matched to a gene: 2. Germline V lookup: CDR1 ENHRY, CDR2 SYGVKD. Here the CDR3 reads CAISAGQGTDTQYF. CDR3 bases: TGTGCCATCAGTGCCGGACAGGGCACAGATACGCAGTATTTT.

This clonotype was observed once. This rearrangement joins TRBV9 to TRBJ2-5; 7 bases agree with TRBD2. After removal of 2 bases from V and 11 bases from J, the junction contained 9 bases not matched to a gene. This CDR3 has 13 amino acids. Germline CDR1 is SGDLS and CDR2 is YYNGEE. CDR3 sequence: CASSVERAGEQYF. The CDR3 DNA follows: TGTGCCAGCAGCGTCGAGAGGGCGGGGGAGCAGTACTTC.

For this clonotype: The junction shows a germline mismatch at one end, possibly a read error. V gene TRBV29-1 combines with J gene TRBJ2-5; maybe TRBD1 (7 bases). This CDR3 region has 12 residues. Germline V gene lookup returns CDR1 SQVTM and CDR2 ANQGSEA. The CDR3 reads CSIEEGAGEQYF. Written as DNA, the CDR3 is TGCAGCATTGAGGAGGGGGCAGGGGAGCAGTACTTC.

V and J are TRBV5-4 and TRBJ2-7, with TRBD1 as a possible D gene (6 bases). CDR3 size: 13 residues. Germline CDR1 and CDR2: SGHNT and YYREEE (reference sequence). V lost 1 base and J 5 bases, leaving 10 bases between the germline ends. The CDR3 spells CASSLLHRDEQYF. CDR3 in DNA: TGTGCCAGCAGCTTGCTCCACAGGGACGAGCAGTACTTC.

V usage is TRBV18 and J usage is TRBJ2-1; 10 bases line up with TRBD2. This CDR3 contains 15 residues. Germline loops: CDR1 KGHSH, CDR2 LQKENI. V trimming: 4 bases; J trimming: 6 bases; junction bases outside the gene matches: 6. The CDR3, as DNA: TGTGCCAGCTCACACCAGCGGGAGGGCCCCAATGAGCAGTTCTTC. Protein product: CASSHQREGPNEQFF.

This rearrangement joins TRBV9 to TRBJ2-7; possible D gene TRBD2, 6 bases. The germline gives CDR1 SGDLS, CDR2 YYNGEE. This CDR3 is built from 15 residues. Trimming pared 3 bases from V and 2 bases from J, leaving 15 bases between. The chain's CDR3 is CASSAAGLAAYEQYF. The CDR3 DNA sequence: TGTGCCAGCAGCGCAGCGGGCCTAGCCGCCTACGAGCAGTACTTC.

On this clonotype: This may come from a read error, since a much larger clone is one base off. J is TRBJ2-6 and V is TRBV27; D call uncertain. CDR1 is MNHEY and CDR2 is SMNVEV in the germline V gene (reference sequence). This CDR3 has 14 residues. CDR3 sequence reads: CTSSMGTGANVLTF. The CDR3 DNA is TGTACCAGCAGCATGGGAACTGGGGCCAACGTCCTGACTTTC.

This chain links TRBV6-1 with TRBJ1-2; D gene uncertain. This CDR3 contains 14 residues. Germline-derived CDR1 and CDR2 are MNHNS and SASEGT. Trimming took 7 bases from V and 3 from J, leaving 15 bases between them. CDR3 DNA sequence: TGTGCCAGCATAAAGGTTCCCGGAGACTATGGCTACACCTTC. This encodes CASIKVPGDYGYTF.

This clonotype was found many times. The chain is built from TRBV25-1 and TRBJ2-7; TRBD2 aligns across 8 bases. The CDR3 is 18 amino acids. Germline loops: CDR1 MGHDK, CDR2 SYGVNS. Unmatched junction bases numbered 13, after V lost 1 base and J lost 2 bases. This CDR3 is CASSESTPTSGNTYEQYF. The DNA of the CDR3 is TGTGCCAGCAGTGAATCAACCCCAACTAGCGGCAACACCTACGAGCAGTACTTC.

V and J are TRBV3-1 and TRBJ2-7; D is unresolved. Germline CDR1 and CDR2: LGHDT and YNNKEL (reference sequence). This CDR3 comprises 18 residues. Trimming removed 3 bases at V and 0 bases at J, with 21 bases between. In nucleotides, the CDR3 is TGTGCCAGCAGCCAGCATCCCAGGTTGCGTCTTAGCTCCTACGAGCAGTACTTC. Translation: CASSQHPRLRLSSYEQYF.

The DNA for the CDR3 is TGTGCCAGCAGCCCAACAGGGGCATACGAAGAGACCCAGTACTTC. Translated, it gives CASSPTGAYEETQYF. The chain employs TRBV7-6 and TRBJ2-5; TRBD1 matches 7 bases. This CDR3 comprises 15 residues. With V trimmed by 5 bases and J by 3 bases, 9 bases remained unmatched. CDR1 and CDR2 from the germline V gene are SGHVS and FNYEAQ.

This clonotype was seen more than once but under ten times. V gene TRBV11-2 combines with J gene TRBJ2-7, with 8 bases matching TRBD1. The ends lost 2 bases at V and 3 bases at J; junction bases unmatched: 3. The CDR3 length is 14 residues. The germline CDR1 and CDR2 sequences are SGHAT and FQNNGV. CDR3 sequence reads: CASSLRTGHYEQYF. In DNA form, the CDR3 reads TGTGCCAGCAGCTTACGGACAGGGCACTACGAGCAGTACTTC. Drawing the rest from reference TRBV11-2 and TRBJ2-7, the complete variable domain is EAGVAQSPRYKIIEKRQSVAFWCNPISGHATLYWYQQILGQGPKLLIQFQNNGVVDDSQLPKDRFSAERLKGVDSTLKIQPAKLEDSAVYLCASSLRTGHYEQYFGPGTRLTVT.

This clonotype appeared a few times. The gene calls are TRBV29-1 and TRBJ1-2, with D unclear. The CDR3 is 12 residues long. In germline, CDR1 is SQVTM, CDR2 ANQGSEA. Trimming took 3 bases from V and 6 from J, leaving 11 bases between them. DNA for the CDR3: TGCAGCGTTGATAAGGGTCTAAATGGCTACACCTTC. This gives the protein CSVDKGLNGYTF.

In DNA, the CDR3 is TGTGCCAGCCGCAGGGGTTTCGAAAACTACGAGCAGTACTTC. Translated, it gives CASRRGFENYEQYF. The chain uses TRBV11-2 and TRBJ2-7, with D perhaps matching TRBD1 (6 bases). This CDR3 spans 14 amino acids. CDR1 is SGHAT, CDR2 FQNNGV, per germline. Trimming removed 8 bases from V and 3 bases from J, with 17 bases in between.

The chain links TRBV30 to TRBJ2-7; D remains ambiguous. Germline values: CDR1 GTSNPN, CDR2 SVGIG (reference sequence). Trimming shortened V by 0 bases and J by 2 bases, and 5 bases separated the two germline ends. The CDR3 covers 12 residues. CDR3 protein: CAWSVRAYEQYF. CDR3 coding DNA: TGTGCCTGGAGTGTAAGGGCCTACGAGCAGTACTTC.

The CDR3 region has the DNA TGCAGTGCTAGAGTAGAGGGGCTAAGCCTTAGGGGAACTGAAGCTTTCTTT. Its translation: CSARVEGLSLRGTEAFF. This chain links TRBV20-1 with TRBJ1-1; a weak D match, TRBD1 (5 bases). Germline CDR1 DFQATT, CDR2 SNEGSKA (reference sequence). This CDR3 is 17 amino acids long. Trimming took off 1 base at V and 5 bases at J, with 23 bases between the two ends.